These 13 T cell receptor beta chains share one sample of origin, sequenced in a study of T-cell memory formation after mild COVID-19. MiXCR, applied by TCRdb to the 5' RACE reads, yields one record per CDR3 protein. This table holds 550,000 to 700,000 distinct CDR3 sequences, roughly 17% found once. Sequencing was carried out using PBMCs or a T cell subset sorted from them (not recorded which). The receptors come from an adult woman who had mild COVID-19 (a few samples of this study predate the infection). Cell type and time point are not known.

This clonotype was found a few times. This rearrangement joins TRBV5-5 to TRBJ2-3, with D uncertain. The V gene's germline CDR1 is SGHKS and CDR2 YYEKEE (reference sequence). Trimming shortened V by 2 bases and J by 0 bases, and 10 bases separated the two germline ends. CDR3 length: 15 amino acids. CDR3 DNA: TGTGCCAGCAGCTTCTCGTCTACTAGCACAGATACGCAGTATTTT. Its translation is CASSFSSTSTDTQYF.

The chain combines TRBV12-3 or TRBV12-4 with TRBJ1-5; possible D gene TRBD1, 6 bases. Trimming took off 4 bases at V and 2 bases at J, with 9 bases between the two ends. This CDR3 comprises 14 residues. The CDR3 sequence is CASSYKGGNQPQHF. The CDR3 DNA reads as TGTGCCAGCAGTTATAAGGGGGGCAATCAGCCCCAGCATTTT.

This rearrangement joins TRBV5-1 to TRBJ2-5; D is unclear. V lost 4 bases to trimming and J lost 5 bases, with 15 bases between them. Germline-derived CDR1 and CDR2 are SGHRS and YFSETQ. The length of the CDR3 is 14 residues. The CDR3 spells CASSPLTVVETQYF. The CDR3 DNA reads TGCGCCAGCAGCCCCCTTACAGTGGTGGAGACCCAGTACTTC.

There are a few counts of this clonotype. J is TRBJ2-1 and V is TRBV5-1; 9 bases fit TRBD1. The length of the CDR3 is 15 residues. Trimming took 4 bases from V and 1 from J; bases not matched to a gene: 3. Looked up from germline, CDR1 is SGHRS and CDR2 is YFSETQ. CDR3 sequence reads: CASSTTGGSYNEQFF. CDR3 nucleotides: TGCGCCAGCAGCACGACAGGGGGTTCCTACAATGAGCAGTTCTTC.

This clonotype has more than one count but fewer than ten. The V and J genes are TRBV5-1 and TRBJ2-1, with TRBD1 identical over 9 bases. The CDR3 length is 15 residues. Germline V lookup: CDR1 SGHRS, CDR2 YFSETQ. The trim removed 0 bases at V and 8 bases at J, leaving 6 bases unmatched. CDR3 sequence: CASSLDGTGTDEQFF. CDR3 bases: TGCGCCAGCAGCTTGGACGGGACAGGGACAGATGAGCAGTTCTTC.

This clonotype was seen only a few times. The genes are TRBV9 and TRBJ1-4; D gene unclear. Germline V gene lookup returns CDR1 SGDLS and CDR2 YYNGEE. CDR3 length: 15 residues. Trimming stripped 3 bases from V and 5 bases from J, with 14 bases between. CDR3 loop: CASSAEGLGNEKLFF. The CDR3 bases are TGTGCCAGCAGCGCCGAGGGCTTGGGGAATGAAAAACTGTTTTTT.

V and J are TRBV2 and TRBJ2-7, with D possibly called TRBD1 or TRBD2 (5 bases each). The CDR3 is 14 amino acids. V dropped 6 bases and J dropped 0 bases, with 12 bases sitting between them. Per the germline V gene, CDR1 is SNHLY and CDR2 is FYNNEI. CDR3: CASRPGTYSYEQYF. The CDR3 DNA reads as TGTGCCAGCAGGCCCGGGACGTACTCCTACGAGCAGTACTTC.

V usage is TRBV5-1 and J usage is TRBJ1-2; TRBD1 agrees at 7 bases. This CDR3 region has 13 residues. The V and J ends lost 3 bases and 7 bases, in that order; junction bases with no gene match: 6. Germline lookup yields CDR1 SGHRS and CDR2 YFSETQ. CDR3 coding DNA: TGCGCCAGCAGCTCCCTCCCAGGGGGTGGCTACACCTTC. Its translation: CASSSLPGGGYTF.

This clonotype was detected only a few times. V is TRBV7-9 and J is TRBJ1-3; 7 positions agree with TRBD1. The germline CDR1 and CDR2 sequences are SEHNR and FQNEAQ (reference sequence). V was pared by 4 bases and J by 0 bases, with 6 bases of the junction left unmatched. This CDR3 has 16 amino acids. The DNA of the CDR3 is TGTGCCAGCAGCTCGGGACAGCCAGCCTCTGGAAACACCATATATTTT. Protein sequence: CASSSGQPASGNTIYF.

This clonotype appeared a few times. The V and J genes are TRBV18 and TRBJ2-7; no definite D call. The V and J ends lost 1 base and 2 bases respectively, with 12 bases between them. CDR1 is KGHSH, CDR2 LQKENI, per germline. The CDR3 totals 15 residues. CDR3 sequence: CASSPQNGLTYEQYF. In nucleotides, the CDR3 is TGTGCCAGCTCACCACAGAATGGGTTGACCTACGAGCAGTACTTC.

Only a few counts were recorded for this clonotype. The chain carries TRBV20-1 and TRBJ2-3; 11 nucleotides match TRBD2. The ends lost 4 bases at V and 2 bases at J; junction bases unmatched: 11. Germline-derived CDR1 and CDR2 are DFQATT and SNEGSKA (reference sequence). The CDR3 is 17 residues long. In DNA, the CDR3 is TGCAGTGCTACCCGAAGACGACTAGCGGGGATCACAGATACGCAGTATTTT. Translated, it gives CSATRRRLAGITDTQYF.

The sample holds a few counts of this clonotype. This chain uses TRBV4-3 with TRBJ2-7; 11 nucleotides match TRBD2. The CDR3 is 16 residues long. Germline CDR1 LGHNA, CDR2 YSLEER. V gave up 0 bases and J gave up 4 bases; unmatched junction bases: 5. CDR3 in amino acids: CASSQDWSSGRYEQYF. The CDR3 region has the DNA TGCGCCAGCAGCCAAGATTGGTCTAGCGGGAGGTACGAGCAGTACTTC.

This chain joins TRBV6-5 and TRBJ2-5; unclear D gene. Trimming shortened V by 5 bases and J by 5 bases, and 9 bases separated the two germline ends. In germline, CDR1 is MNHEY, CDR2 SVGAGI. The CDR3 has 12 amino acids. CDR3 nucleotide sequence: TGTGCCAGCAGTCGTGGCTGGGAGACCCAGTACTTC. Amino acid sequence: CASSRGWETQYF.